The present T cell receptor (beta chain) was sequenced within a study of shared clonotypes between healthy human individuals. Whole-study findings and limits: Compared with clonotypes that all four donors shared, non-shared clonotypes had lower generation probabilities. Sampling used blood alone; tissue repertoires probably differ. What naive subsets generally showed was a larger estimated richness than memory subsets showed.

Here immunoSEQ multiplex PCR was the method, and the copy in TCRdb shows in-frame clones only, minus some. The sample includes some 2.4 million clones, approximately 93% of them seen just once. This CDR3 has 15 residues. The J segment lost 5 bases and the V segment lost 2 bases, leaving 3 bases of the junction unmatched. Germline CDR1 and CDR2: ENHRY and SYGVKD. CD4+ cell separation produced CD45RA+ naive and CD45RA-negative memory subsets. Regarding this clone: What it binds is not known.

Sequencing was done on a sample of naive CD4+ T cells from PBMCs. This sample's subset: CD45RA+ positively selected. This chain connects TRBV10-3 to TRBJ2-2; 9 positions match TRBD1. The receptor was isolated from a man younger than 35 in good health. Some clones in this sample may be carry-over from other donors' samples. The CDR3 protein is CAISEGQGRTGELFF. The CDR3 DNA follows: TGTGCCATCAGTGAGGGACAGGGGCGGACCGGGGAGCTGTTTTTT.